This T cell receptor beta chain derives from a study of T-cell reconstitution after alpha-beta-depleted transplantation in children (dated by TCRdb to 2015 to 2016). For the wider study: T-cell immune reconstitution after TCRalphabeta/CD19-depleted allogeneic hematopoietic cell transplantation in children was quantitatively tracked in the study by means of TCR repertoire profiling. Paper-wide results and their limitations: The high TCRbeta diversity at day 60 in some patients was ascribed to recipient T cells and intrathymic progenitors that had survived conditioning. The frequencies of hyperexpanded clones fell over the following months, and after one year, T-cell counts and TCRbeta diversity were mostly attributed to newly produced T cells. The apparently early alphabetaT-cell count recovery about two months after transplant was reportedly dependent on only several hundred rapidly expanded clones derived from non-depleted graft cells.

The CDR3 holds 16 amino acids from the cysteine to the phenylalanine. This entry keeps only the CDR3 DNA: 48 bases, framed from base 1. The trim is 1 base for V and 0 bases for J, with a gap of 10 bases between the germline ends. CDR1 and CDR2, looked up from the germline V gene (reference sequence), are LGHDT and YNNKEL. Library preparation used PCR. Data came from an Illumina HiSeq 2500. TCR library preparation used molecular barcoding, with unique molecular identifiers applied to normalize quantification of the TCRbeta repertoire. TCRdb passed the public sequencing reads through fastp at Q25 and MiXCR, retaining productive beta sequences. Every entry covers one CDR3 protein and lists the most common genes and DNA from its rows. Here the sample has some 300,000 distinct CDR3 sequences; over 7% occur a single time. The leading ten clones occupy approximately 9.1% of the sample. This clonotype came up many times. Its antigen has not been determined. Base quality data are lacking; no much larger clone is found one base away.

The meaning of the sample's treatment or condition label: allogeneic hematopoietic cell transplantation with graft depleted of TCRalphabeta T cells and CD19 B cells. The children who served as transplant recipients had been given grafts of TCRalphabeta/CD19-depleted allogeneic hematopoietic cells. The sample in question was peripheral blood, obtained 360 days after TCRalphabeta/CD19-depleted stem cell transplant. This TCR was recovered from a female patient between 2 and 15 years old who had a stem cell transplant for Fanconi anemia, so the T cells may come from the graft donor. The rearrangement combines TRBV3-1 with TRBJ2-1, with no D gene named confidently. The bases read TGTGCCAGCAGCCAAGGCCCAGCGTACTCCTACAATGAGCAGTTCTTC. Its protein is CASSQGPAYSYNEQFF.